This T cell receptor (beta chain) was sequenced for a study of Ad26.COV2.S vaccination and SARS-CoV-2 variants. The V end was cut by 5 bases, the J end by 6 bases, with 20 bases between. Germline V gene lookup returns CDR1 SGHTA and CDR2 FQGNSA. The CDR3 has 15 residues. Sequenced by immunoSEQ multiplex PCR; TCRdb stores in-frame clones only, minus some. Here the sample spans 87,000 or so clones, approximately 81% being singletons. The rearrangement links TRBV7-2 to TRBJ2-7; D could derive from TRBD1 or TRBD2 (5 bases each). The TCR was taken from a human donor who had recovered from COVID-19. The source was peripheral blood, collected after recovery from COVID-19. The CDR3 is CASSPTLGTHGEQYF. CDR3 bases: TGTGCCAGCAGCCCAACCCTAGGGACGCACGGCGAGCAGTACTTC.